These T cell receptor beta chains were read from a single sample in a study of T cell responses to AZD1222 COVID-19 vaccine. This table comes from immunoSEQ multiplex PCR, and its TCRdb copy is limited to in-frame clones, with some not included. The table lists 95,000 to 150,000 clones, roughly 90% of them singletons. The sequencing here drew on peripheral blood, taken 28 days after the second dose of the MenACWY control vaccine. The receptor source for this set is an adult who received the MenACWY meningococcal vaccine as a control. The CDR3 runs from the conserved cysteine through the conserved F or W. D genes are given only for firm matches. Clone size, where shown, is once, few, many, or a class for clones that have expanded.

cdr3_aa cdr3_nt j_call v_call clone_size d_call
CASSLVGVGTDTQYF TGTGCCAGCAGCTTAGTAGGAGTCGGCACAGATACGCAGTATTTT TRBJ2-3 TRBV11-2 - -
CASRPGTQETQYF TGTGCCAGCAGGCCAGGGACTCAAGAGACCCAGTACTTC TRBJ2-5 TRBV7-2 - -
CASSLRYSGQDGETQYF TGTGCCAGCAGCTTGCGGTACTCAGGCCAAGACGGGGAGACCCAGTACTTC TRBJ2-5 TRBV7-9 - -
CASSLEGSGGYTF TGCGCCAGCAGCTTGGAGGGGTCGGGTGGCTACACCTTC TRBJ1-2 TRBV5-1 - -
CASSVRVRGRYGYTF TGTGCCAGCAGCGTAAGAGTTCGAGGAAGATACGGCTACACCTTC TRBJ1-2 TRBV2 - -
CASLAGGTGSYEQYF TGTGCCAGCCTGGCCGGCGGGACAGGGTCCTACGAGCAGTACTTC TRBJ2-7 TRBV28 - TRBD1
CASSRTSGTGELFF TGTGCCAGCAGTCGGACTAGCGGAACCGGGGAGCTGTTTTTT TRBJ2-2 TRBV7-9 - TRBD2
CASSSKPGQGPYEQYF TGCGCCAGCAGCTCGAAACCGGGACAGGGGCCCTACGAGCAGTACTTC TRBJ2-7 TRBV5-1 - TRBD1
CASSDAAGGTDTQYF TGTGCCAGCAGTGACGCAGCGGGAGGAACAGATACGCAGTATTTT TRBJ2-3 TRBV6-4 - TRBD2
CASSPGTGSLGLNTGELFF TGTGCCAGCAGCCCCGGGACAGGGAGTTTAGGTTTGAACACCGGGGAGCTGTTTTTT TRBJ2-2 TRBV3-1/TRBV3-2 - TRBD1
CASSEGGEQFF TGTGCCAGCAGTGAGGGGGGTGAGCAGTTCTTC TRBJ2-1 TRBV2 few -
CASSLLGLAGGGAYNEQFF TGCGCCAGCAGCTTGCTCGGCCTAGCGGGAGGGGGGGCCTACAATGAGCAGTTCTTC TRBJ2-1 TRBV5-1 - TRBD2
CASSYTYTRTADTQYF TGTGCCAGCAGTTACACATACACTCGTACGGCAGATACGCAGTATTTT TRBJ2-3 TRBV6-2/TRBV6-3 - -
CASSLDPGQPNSPLHF TGTGCCAGCAGCTTAGATCCGGGACAGCCTAATTCACCCCTCCACTTT TRBJ1-6 TRBV11-2 - TRBD1
CASSISLAGGSNIQYF TGCGCCAGCAGCATTTCCCTAGCGGGAGGATCGAACATTCAGTACTTC TRBJ2-4 TRBV5-1 - TRBD2
CASSLGGSTNTEAFF TGTGCCAGCAGCTTAGGCGGCAGTACGAACACTGAAGCTTTCTTT TRBJ1-1 TRBV7-9 once -
CASSPTFRGAHNQPQHF TGTGCCAGCAGTCCTACCTTTCGGGGGGCTCACAATCAGCCCCAGCATTTT TRBJ1-5 TRBV27 - -
CASRTGTSDTGELFF TGTGCCAGTAGAACCGGGACTAGCGACACCGGGGAGCTGTTTTTT TRBJ2-2 TRBV19 few TRBD2
CASSSQETNYGYTF TGTGCCAGCTCATCCCAGGAGACTAACTATGGCTACACCTTC TRBJ1-2 TRBV18 - -
CASSAFGQVTNEKLFF TGTGCCAGCAGCGCCTTCGGTCAAGTAACCAATGAAAAACTGTTTTTT TRBJ1-4 TRBV7-2 - -
CASSFTKTEAFF TGTGCCAGCAGCTTCACGAAGACTGAAGCTTTCTTT TRBJ1-1 TRBV11-2 - -
CASSLAPTAGGRTDTQYF TGTGCCAGCAGCTTGGCTCCTACAGCGGGGGGGCGGACAGATACGCAGTATTTT TRBJ2-3 TRBV5-6 - TRBD2
CASSFGGLETQYF TGCGCCAGCAGCTTTGGGGGATTAGAGACCCAGTACTTC TRBJ2-5 TRBV5-1 - -
CASIRNRGSTEAFF TGTGCCAGCATCAGAAACAGGGGGTCCACTGAAGCTTTCTTT TRBJ1-1 TRBV27 - TRBD1
CASSLRGTGNTGELFF TGTGCCAGCAGTTTACGGGGGACTGGGAACACCGGGGAGCTGTTTTTT TRBJ2-2 TRBV27 - -
CASKGTGEYSNQPQHF TGTGCCAGCAAGGGTACAGGGGAGTATAGCAATCAGCCCCAGCATTTT TRBJ1-5 TRBV2 - TRBD1
CASSERDPYEQYF TGTGCCAGCAGTGAGCGGGACCCCTACGAGCAGTACTTC TRBJ2-7 TRBV6-1 - -
CASNQGWYGYTF TGTGCCAGCAACCAGGGGTGGTATGGCTACACCTTC TRBJ1-2 TRBV3-1/TRBV3-2 - -
CASTTAGTGGDINYGYTF TGTGCCAGTACTACCGCCGGGACAGGGGGAGATATAAACTATGGCTACACCTTC TRBJ1-2 TRBV19 - TRBD1
CASSLSTGSEKLFF TGCGCCAGCAGCTTATCGACAGGCTCTGAAAAACTGTTTTTT TRBJ1-4 TRBV5-1 once -
CASSLAGGSYNEQFF TGTGCCAGCAGTTTAGCGGGAGGCTCCTACAATGAGCAGTTCTTC TRBJ2-1 TRBV28 - TRBD2
CASSLGWTSGETQYF TGTGCCAGCAGCTTAGGGTGGACTAGCGGGGAGACCCAGTACTTC TRBJ2-5 TRBV7-9 few TRBD2
CAWRLAGVYNEQFF TGTGCCTGGAGACTAGCGGGGGTATACAATGAGCAGTTCTTC TRBJ2-1 TRBV30 - TRBD2
CASSTRVGTGFGYGYTF TGTGCCAGCAGTACGCGAGTCGGGACAGGGTTTGGGTATGGCTACACCTTC TRBJ1-2 TRBV28 - TRBD1
CSVEVDRTTNEKLFF TGCAGCGTTGAAGTTGACAGAACAACTAATGAAAAACTGTTTTTT TRBJ1-4 TRBV29-1 once -
CASSQGPQSGSTDEKLFF TGTGCCAGCAGCCAAGGCCCCCAGAGCGGGAGTACAGATGAAAAACTGTTTTTT TRBJ1-4 TRBV4-2 - -
CASSIEVAGNQPQHF TGTGCCAGTAGTATAGAAGTGGCAGGCAATCAGCCCCAGCATTTT TRBJ1-5 TRBV19 - -
CSVDLSGSSYEQYF TGCAGCGTTGATTTGAGCGGGAGCTCCTACGAGCAGTACTTC TRBJ2-7 TRBV29-1 - TRBD2
CASSPVPEANYGYTF TGCGCCAGCAGTCCGGTCCCGGAAGCTAACTATGGCTACACCTTC TRBJ1-2 TRBV23-1 - -
CASSFRGTVTEAFF TGTGCCAGCAGTTTTAGGGGGACAGTCACTGAAGCTTTCTTT TRBJ1-1 TRBV28 - TRBD1
CASSLTGGRTEAFF TGTGCCAGCAGCTTAACAGGGGGCCGCACTGAAGCTTTCTTT TRBJ1-1 TRBV5-4 few TRBD1